These T cell receptor beta chains were read from a single sample in a study of graft-versus-host responses after intestinal transplantation. Method: immunoSEQ multiplex PCR; TCRdb's copy keeps in-frame clones and lacks some. The sample shows about 57,000 clones, about 90% of them seen only once. The starting material was PBMCs, obtained 26 days after transplant. All receptors derive from a human patient who received an intestinal transplant, so some T cells may come from the graft donor. CDR3s include the opening cysteine and the closing phenylalanine or tryptophan. A D gene is named only where the DNA matches it firmly. Rows give clone size only sometimes, using once, few, many, or a class for an expanded clone.

>TRBV28|TRBJ1-2|.|.
TGTGCCAGCAGACTAGGACGGCGAGGCGGGGGCTATGGCTACACCTTC
CASRLGRRGGGYGYTF
>TRBV28|TRBJ2-7|TRBD2|.
TGTGCCAGCAGTTTAGCGGGGGGGCGGTACGAGCAGTACTTC
CASSLAGGRYEQYF
>TRBV28|TRBJ1-1|TRBD1|.
TGTGCCAGCAGAGAGAGTACAGGGGGTAACACTGAAGCTTTCTTT
CASRESTGGNTEAFF
>TRBV2|TRBJ2-3|.|.
TGTGCCAGCAGGGAGGAGATCACAGATACGCAGTATTTT
CASREEITDTQYF
>TRBV7-9|TRBJ1-2|.|.
TGTGCCAGCAGCTTAGCTGGCAGGGCCCTCGCCGGCTACACCTTC
CASSLAGRALAGYTF
>TRBV28|TRBJ2-7|TRBD1|once
TGTGCCAGCACCGACCCCGGAAGGGGGCGCGACAACGAGCAGTACTTC
CASTDPGRGRDNEQYF
>TRBV29-1|TRBJ2-7|.|.
TGCAGCGTCGAACAGGGTAGAGGTAACGAGCAGTACTTC
CSVEQGRGNEQYF
>TRBV6-5|TRBJ2-1|TRBD1|once
TGTGCCAGCAGTTACGACGGGACAGTCCACAATGAGCAGTTCTTC
CASSYDGTVHNEQFF
>TRBV2|TRBJ2-5|.|.
TGTGCCAGCAGCGCGGGGTTGCCGGGACTTAAAGAGACCCAGTACTTC
CASSAGLPGLKETQYF
>TRBV4-1|TRBJ2-7|TRBD1|once
TGCGCCAGCAGCCAAGAGGACAGGGGGAATCTCCACGAGCAGTACTTC
CASSQEDRGNLHEQYF
>TRBV7-6|TRBJ2-2|.|.
TGTGCCAGCAGCCCCGTGGGGGCCCCCGACACCGGGGAGCTGTTTTTT
CASSPVGAPDTGELFF
>TRBV4-1|TRBJ2-2|TRBD2|.
TGCGCCAGCAGCCCGACTAGCGGGGGGTTGGCGAACACCGGGGAGCTGTTTTTT
CASSPTSGGLANTGELFF
>TRBV6-4|TRBJ2-1|TRBD2|.
TGTGCCAGCAGTGAGAAGGAACTAGCGGGGGCGGATGAGCAGTTCTTC
CASSEKELAGADEQFF
>TRBV27|TRBJ2-5|TRBD2|.
TGTGCCAGCAGTAACCGACTAGCGGGAGGGCCGTGGCAAGAGACCCAGTACTTC
CASSNRLAGGPWQETQYF
>TRBV7-9|TRBJ1-5|.|.
TGTGCCAGCAGCTTAGAAGGAGAACAGCCCCAGCATTTT
CASSLEGEQPQHF
>TRBV27|TRBJ1-2|.|few
TGTGCCAGCAGTTTATATTTTGGTCGGGACTCCTATGGCTACACCTTC
CASSLYFGRDSYGYTF
>TRBV5-1|TRBJ2-1|TRBD1|.
TGCGCCAGCAGCCTCGGGGACAGCCCCCCGGGGCAGTTCTTC
CASSLGDSPPGQFF
>TRBV28|TRBJ1-3|TRBD1|.
TGTGCCAGCAGTTCGACAGGGTCTTTTGGAAACACCATATATTTT
CASSSTGSFGNTIYF
>TRBV19|TRBJ2-1|.|.
TGTGCCAGTGGGAGTGGCGGGGAGAGGGATTACTACAATGAGCAGTTCTTC
CASGSGGERDYYNEQFF
>TRBV5-4|TRBJ2-1|.|.
TGTGCCAGCAGCGTAAAGGGACTTTTAGCTTCCTACAATGAGCAGTTCTTC
CASSVKGLLASYNEQFF
>TRBV7-9|TRBJ1-6|.|.
TGTGCCAGCAGCTTTGGAGGGAATTCACCCCTCCACTTT
CASSFGGNSPLHF
>TRBV19|TRBJ2-1|.|.
TGTGCCAGTAGTACTCAGGGTGGGGATTACAATGAGCAGTTCTTC
CASSTQGGDYNEQFF
>TRBV2|TRBJ2-1|TRBD1|.
TGTGCCAGCAGTGCCGGGGGACAGGGGACCTACAATGAGCAGTTCTTC
CASSAGGQGTYNEQFF
>TRBV11-2|TRBJ2-1|.|.
TGTGCCAGCAGCTTTCCGCCAGGGGTGCGAGAGCAGTTCTTC
CASSFPPGVREQFF
>TRBV19|TRBJ1-1|.|.
TGTGCCAGTAGTATAGATCCCTGGACTAACACTGAAGCTTTCTTT
CASSIDPWTNTEAFF
>TRBV27|TRBJ2-1|.|.
TGTGCCAGCAGTCCCACAACCATCGGCCTAGTCAGCAATGAGCAGTTCTTC
CASSPTTIGLVSNEQFF
>TRBV7-8|TRBJ2-7|TRBD1|.
TGTGCCAGCAGCTTAGTTCCCGGGACAGGGAGCTCCTACGAGCAGTACTTC
CASSLVPGTGSSYEQYF
>TRBV10-3|TRBJ1-2|TRBD1|few
TGTGCCATCAGTGAGTCAGGACAGGGAAACTATGGCTACACCTTC
CAISESGQGNYGYTF
>TRBV4-2|TRBJ1-1|.|.
TGTGCCAGCGGAGGTGACATGAACACTGAAGCTTTCTTT
CASGGDMNTEAFF